This T cell receptor beta chain was documented in a study of metastatic and nonmetastatic thyroid tumors. Germline assignment: CDR1 LNHDA and CDR2 SQIVND (reference sequence). The CDR3 length is 15 residues. The V and J ends lost 3 bases and 3 bases respectively, with 12 bases between them. Each patient went into thyroid surgery without having received any treatment. TCRdb reassembled clones from the PCR reads with MiXCR. Among some 8,000 clones listed, about 32% were seen once. The sequencing sample was made of tumor tissue. This TCR came from a female donor with papillary thyroid cancer or a benign thyroid nodule (not recorded which). Some clones in this sample may be carry-over from other donors' samples. V gene TRBV19 combines with J gene TRBJ1-5; D gene uncertain. Written as DNA, the CDR3 is TGTGCCAGTAGTATGCGAAACCCATACAATCAGCCCCAGCATTTT. It yields the protein CASSMRNPYNQPQHF. The whole variable domain, filled in from reference TRBV19 and TRBJ1-5, reads DGGITQSPKYLFRKEGQNVTLSCEQNLNHDAMYWYRQDPGQGLRLIYYSQIVNDFQKGDIAEGYSVSREKKESFPLTVTSAQKNPTAFYLCASSMRNPYNQPQHFGDGTRLSIL.